Following are 26 T cell receptor beta chains from one sample sequenced in a study of T cells in Graves' hyperthyroidism and ophthalmopathy. RNA transcripts gave rise to amplified TCR beta CDR3 regions. The primer set for the first-round RT-PCR of the TCR CDR3 was HTBI. A single record per CDR3 protein comes from TCRdb applying MiXCR to the multiplex PCR reads. The profile shows over 400,000 distinct CDR3 sequences, roughly 23% of them singletons. Sequences were obtained from blood. The receptors derive from a woman between 70 and 85 years old with Graves' ophthalmopathy.

This clonotype was seen at least ten times. The chain couples TRBV12-3 or TRBV12-4 to TRBJ1-1; 8 bases match TRBD1. After removal of 3 bases from V and 7 bases from J, the junction contained 4 bases not matched to a gene. The CDR3 runs 13 residues. The CDR3 region has the DNA TGTGCCAGCAGTTTCCTAGGGACAGGTGAAGCTTTCTTT. Its protein product is CASSFLGTGEAFF.

The V call is TRBV27, the J call TRBJ2-3; D remains ambiguous. The V and J ends lost 2 bases and 1 base respectively, with 10 bases between them. The CDR3 sequence is 15 residues long. Germline lookup yields CDR1 MNHEY and CDR2 SMNVEV (reference sequence). The CDR3 DNA reads TGTGCCAGCAGTTTACTAGATCCCGGCACAGATACGCAGTATTTT. Its protein product is CASSLLDPGTDTQYF.

This chain uses TRBV20-1 with TRBJ2-1, with TRBD2 matching over 8 bases. Losses at the gene ends were 3 bases for V and 8 bases for J; bases not matched to a gene: 0. CDR1 DFQATT and CDR2 SNEGSKA come from the germline V gene (reference sequence). The length of the CDR3 is 11 residues. This CDR3 is CSARGLDEQFF. The CDR3 DNA reads as TGCAGTGCTAGGGGACTAGATGAGCAGTTCTTC.

The rearrangement links TRBV5-1 to TRBJ2-1; no clear D. The V gene lost 2 bases and the J gene lost 9 bases, with 18 bases spanning the gap. The CDR3 is made up of 15 amino acids. Germline loops: CDR1 SGHRS, CDR2 YFSETQ. The CDR3 DNA reads TGCGCCAGCAGCTTCAGTGACTGGGGTAGTGGTGAGCAGTTCTTC. This translates into CASSFSDWGSGEQFF.

This chain joins TRBV20-1 and TRBJ1-1, with D possibly TRBD1 on 5 matching bases. Germline values: CDR1 DFQATT, CDR2 SNEGSKA (reference sequence). This CDR3 is 13 amino acids long. V lost 6 bases to trimming and J lost 7 bases, with 18 bases between them. CDR3 DNA sequence: TGCAGTGCCCAAAAGACAGTCCGAAATGAAGCTTTCTTT. As protein: CSAQKTVRNEAFF.

The rearrangement uses TRBV10-2 and TRBJ2-1, with unresolved D. CDR3 length: 13 amino acids. Germline CDR1 reads WSHSY; CDR2 reads SAAADI. Trimming removed 2 bases at V and 4 bases at J, with 6 bases between. The CDR3 DNA follows: TGCGCCAGCAGTGAGATAGCTTACAATGAGCAGTTCTTC. Protein sequence: CASSEIAYNEQFF.

A few counts support this clonotype. This chain connects TRBV12-3 or TRBV12-4 to TRBJ1-2, with a possible D match to TRBD1 (6 bases). V lost 7 bases and J lost 7, with 22 bases in between. The CDR3 consists of 15 residues. This chain's CDR3 is CASTSWGGSVGGYTF. CDR3 sequence (DNA): TGTGCCAGCACCTCTTGGGGGGGCTCTGTGGGTGGCTACACCTTC.

This chain joins TRBV7-9 and TRBJ1-1, with D tentatively TRBD1 (5 bases). The germline V gene encodes CDR1 SEHNR and CDR2 FQNEAQ (reference sequence). This CDR3 is 14 amino acids long. V lost 2 bases, J lost 4 bases, and 11 bases lay in between. The CDR3 DNA reads as TGTGCCAGCAGCTTAACCAGGGATGCCACTGAAGCTTTCTTT. Protein: CASSLTRDATEAFF.

This clonotype was found a few times. CDR3 protein: CASSLLPPDSSYNEQFF. CDR3 coding DNA: TGTGCCAGCAGCCTCCTTCCCCCAGACAGCTCCTACAATGAGCAGTTCTTC. The rearrangement uses TRBV3-1 and TRBJ2-1, with D perhaps TRBD1 (5 bases). CDR3 length: 17 residues. Between the trimmed V and J ends, which lost 4 bases and 0 bases, there was a span of 16 bases. Per germline, CDR1 LGHDT and CDR2 YNNKEL (reference sequence).

This chain joins TRBV29-1 and TRBJ2-1; 11 bases line up with TRBD1. The J segment lost 6 bases and the V segment lost 4 bases, leaving 5 bases of the junction unmatched. This CDR3 spans 14 amino acids. Germline CDR1 reads SQVTM; CDR2 reads ANQGSEA. The CDR3, as DNA: TGCAGCGTTGCTAGGGGGACAGGGGGCAATGAGCAGTTCTTC. Amino acids: CSVARGTGGNEQFF.

This chain joins TRBV12-3 or TRBV12-4 and TRBJ2-5; TRBD2 matches at 7 bases. The CDR3 is 13 residues long. V dropped 7 bases and J dropped 6; count of bases not matched to a gene: 8. CDR3 in DNA: TGTGCCAGCACCAGAGCGGGATTGCAGACCCAGTACTTC. This translates into CASTRAGLQTQYF.

The gene calls are TRBV6-2 or TRBV6-3 and TRBJ2-3; the D call may be TRBD1 or TRBD2 (5 bases each). Germline-derived CDR1 and CDR2 are MNHEY and SVGEGT. The CDR3 contains 15 residues. Trimming pared 2 bases from V and 2 bases from J, leaving 11 bases between. The CDR3 region is CASSYRGRITDTQYF. CDR3 sequence (DNA): TGTGCCAGCAGTTACCGGGGACGGATCACAGATACGCAGTATTTT.

The chain combines TRBV20-1 with TRBJ1-1; tentatively, D is TRBD1 (6 bases). Trimming left V 4 bases short and J 1 base short, with 16 bases between. CDR1 is DFQATT, CDR2 SNEGSKA, per germline (reference sequence). This CDR3 comprises 15 residues. The CDR3 nucleotides are TGCAGTGCTATAGCCAGGCCGGACAGGAACACTGAAGCTTTCTTT. The encoded protein is CSAIARPDRNTEAFF.

The rearrangement joins TRBV20-1 to TRBJ2-7, with TRBD2 as a possible D gene (5 bases). The CDR3 covers 14 residues. V lost 0 bases to trimming and J lost 3 bases, with 12 bases between them. In germline, CDR1 is DFQATT, CDR2 SNEGSKA (reference sequence). CDR3 DNA: TGCAGTGCTAGAGATGTCCTAGCAGTCTACGAGCAGTACTTC. Its protein product is CSARDVLAVYEQYF.

This rearrangement joins TRBV27 to TRBJ1-2, with a tentative D call TRBD1 (5 bases). The germline CDR1 and CDR2 sequences are MNHEY and SMNVEV (reference sequence). Trimming took 6 bases from V and 8 from J, leaving 16 bases between them. The CDR3 is made up of 13 amino acids. CDR3 DNA sequence: TGTGCCAGCAGGCCGGCAGGGATGGGCGGCTACACCTTC. This translates into CASRPAGMGGYTF.

Relative to its sample, this clonotype is medium-sized. This chain uses TRBV7-6 with TRBJ2-1; perhaps TRBD1 as D (5 bases). The V end lost 1 base, the J end lost 7 bases, and 11 bases lay between the germline ends. This CDR3 has 14 residues. In germline, CDR1 is SGHVS, CDR2 FNYEAQ. Here the CDR3 reads CASSLDETVNEQFF. CDR3 sequence (DNA): TGTGCCAGCAGCTTAGACGAGACAGTTAATGAGCAGTTCTTC. Together with reference TRBV7-6 and TRBJ2-1, the CDR3 gives the full variable domain: GAGVSQSPRYKVTKRGQDVALRCDPISGHVSLYWYRQALGQGPEFLTYFNYEAQQDKSGLPNDRFSAERPEGSISTLTIQRTEQRDSAMYRCASSLDETVNEQFFGPGTRLTVL.

The rearrangement links TRBV19 to TRBJ2-7; D may be TRBD1 (5 bases). This CDR3 contains 12 residues. V lost 6 bases and J 6 bases, leaving 12 bases between the germline ends. The germline V gene encodes CDR1 LNHDA and CDR2 SQIVND (reference sequence). CDR3: CASRARVGEQYF. In DNA form, the CDR3 reads TGTGCCAGTAGAGCCAGGGTGGGCGAGCAGTACTTC.

The chain joins TRBV6-4 to TRBJ2-1; D call uncertain. Germline CDR1 reads MRHNA; CDR2 reads SNTAGT. The CDR3 is 11 amino acids. V was cut by 5 bases and J by 7 bases, with 6 bases left in between. DNA of the CDR3: TGTGCCAGCAGTTTCATAAATGAGCAGTTCTTC. Encoded protein: CASSFINEQFF.

This clonotype was seen repeatedly, ten times or more. J is TRBJ2-2 and V is TRBV2; the match to TRBD2 covers 9 bases. CDR3 length: 15 residues. The germline CDR1 and CDR2 sequences are SNHLY and FYNNEI. With 8 bases clipped from V and 4 bases from J, the junction kept 8 bases outside the gene matches. In DNA form, the CDR3 reads TGTGCCAGCGCCGGAGTAGCGGGGGTCACCGGGGAGCTGTTTTTT. Its protein is CASAGVAGVTGELFF. Combining the CDR3 with reference TRBV2 and TRBJ2-2 gives the whole variable domain EPEVTQTPSHQVTQMGQEVILRCVPISNHLYFYWYRQILGQKVEFLVSFYNNEISEKSEIFDDQFSVERPDGSNFTLKIRSTKLEDSAMYFCASAGVAGVTGELFFGEGSRLTVL.

The chain recombines TRBV10-3 with TRBJ2-2, with TRBD1 matching over 7 bases. CDR3 length: 15 amino acids. Germline values: CDR1 ENHRY, CDR2 SYGVKD. V was pared by 3 bases and J by 5 bases, with 6 bases of the junction left unmatched. CDR3 amino acids: CAISEGQGVTGELFF. In nucleotides, the CDR3 is TGTGCCATCAGTGAAGGGCAGGGGGTGACCGGGGAGCTGTTTTTT.

Comments on this clonotype: An end of the junction differs from the germline gene, which may be a read error. The V gene is TRBV16, the J gene TRBJ2-3, with 9 positions matching TRBD2. Germline CDR1 reads KGHSY; CDR2 reads FQNENV. The CDR3 covers 14 residues. In DNA form, the CDR3 reads TGTGCCAGCAGCCAAGGGACTAGCAGAGATACGCAGTATTTT. As protein: CASSQGTSRDTQYF. The full variable domain, its missing parts supplied by reference TRBV16 and TRBJ2-3, is GEEVAQTPKHLVRGEGQKAKLYCAPIKGHSYVFWYQQVLKNEFKFLISFQNENVFDETGMPKERFSAKCLPNSPCSLEIQATKLEDSAVYFCASSQGTSRDTQYFGPGTRLTVL.

As for this clonotype: One junction end does not reproduce the germline sequence, and a read error may be involved. The V call is TRBV3-1, the J call TRBJ1-5; 7 bases line up with TRBD1. The CDR3 covers 15 residues. The germline gives CDR1 LGHDT, CDR2 YNNKEL (reference sequence). CDR3 loop: CTSSQTEQGNQPQHF. CDR3 nucleotides: TGTACCAGCAGCCAAACCGAACAGGGGAATCAGCCCCAGCATTTT.

This chain uses TRBV30 with TRBJ2-1; the D is unclear. The CDR3 covers 14 residues. V dropped 2 bases and J dropped 6 bases, with 14 bases sitting between them. Germline V gives CDR1 GTSNPN, CDR2 SVGIG (reference sequence). CDR3 sequence reads: CAWSIVLRVNEQFF. The CDR3 bases are TGTGCCTGGAGTATTGTATTAAGGGTCAATGAGCAGTTCTTC.

The sample holds many counts of this clonotype. The chain has TRBV12-3 or TRBV12-4 and TRBJ2-1; 7 positions agree with TRBD2. The length of the CDR3 is 16 residues. V shed 7 bases and J 3 bases; nucleotides not matched to a gene: 12. The CDR3 DNA follows: TGTGCCAGCACCCCACCCCGGGCTAGCGGCTACAATGAGCAGTTCTTC. Its protein is CASTPPRASGYNEQFF.

The sample holds many counts of this clonotype. This chain links TRBV12-3 or TRBV12-4 with TRBJ1-2; 8 positions match TRBD1. The CDR3 is 15 residues long. The V gene end was trimmed by 1 base and the J gene end by 6 bases; junction bases not matched to a gene: 7. The CDR3: CASSLGAQGAHGYTF. CDR3 sequence (DNA): TGTGCCAGCAGTTTAGGAGCGCAGGGGGCACATGGCTACACCTTC.

This clonotype came up a few times. The chain has TRBV12-3 or TRBV12-4 and TRBJ1-2; D remains unclear. V was trimmed by 5 bases and J by 6 bases, leaving 16 bases between them. This CDR3 has 14 residues. The CDR3 spells CASSLLPDGDGYTF. The DNA for the CDR3 is TGTGCCAGCAGTCTGCTTCCTGATGGGGATGGCTACACCTTC.